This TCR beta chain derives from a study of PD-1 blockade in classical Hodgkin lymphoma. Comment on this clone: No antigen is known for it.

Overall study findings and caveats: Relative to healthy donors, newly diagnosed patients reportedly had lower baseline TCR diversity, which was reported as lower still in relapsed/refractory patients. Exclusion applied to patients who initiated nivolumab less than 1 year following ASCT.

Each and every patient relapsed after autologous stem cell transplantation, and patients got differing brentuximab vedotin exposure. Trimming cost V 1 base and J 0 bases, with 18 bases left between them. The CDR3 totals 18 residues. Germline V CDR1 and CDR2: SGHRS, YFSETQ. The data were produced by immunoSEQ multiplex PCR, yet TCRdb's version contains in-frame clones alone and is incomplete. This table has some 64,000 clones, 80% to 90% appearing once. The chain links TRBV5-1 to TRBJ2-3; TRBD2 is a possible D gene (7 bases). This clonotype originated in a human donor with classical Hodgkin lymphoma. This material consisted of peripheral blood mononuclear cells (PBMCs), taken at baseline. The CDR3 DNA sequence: TGCGCCAGCAGCTTGATGACGGGGGGACAATCTAGCACAGATACGCAGTATTTT. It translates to CASSLMTGGQSSTDTQYF.